This is a list of T cell receptor beta chains from one sample in a study of blood T cell repertoires in COVID-19. Data came from immunoSEQ multiplex PCR; TCRdb stores just in-frame clones and leaves some out. The repertoire holds 120,000 or so clones, approximately 83% seen once, with 5% to 7.5% in the top ten. Sequenced input: peripheral blood. All receptors derive from a man aged 80 or over with active or convalescent COVID-19. Both conserved end residues are trimmed from each CDR3. A D gene is named only where the DNA matches it firmly. Rows give clone size only sometimes, using once, few, many, or a class for an expanded clone.

TRBV9,TRBD1,TRBJ2-7,once,ASSVEVGEGAEQY
TRBV7-9,NA,TRBJ2-1,NA,ASSLVPGLDEQF
TRBV20-1,NA,TRBJ2-3,NA,SASERAGATDTQY
TRBV24-1,TRBD1,TRBJ1-2,once,ATSGGQGSWGWNYGYT
TRBV6-5,NA,TRBJ2-2,NA,ASRGDTNTGELF
TRBV29-1,TRBD1,TRBJ1-2,NA,SVDRTGGSNYGYT
TRBV24-1,TRBD1,TRBJ1-2,NA,ATSEGQFYGYT
TRBV6-5,NA,TRBJ2-5,NA,ASSYSAGKETQY
TRBV5-1,NA,TRBJ1-1,once,ASSLAGSNTEAF
TRBV11-2,NA,TRBJ1-3,once,ASSLTTGRNFSGNTIY
TRBV4-3,NA,TRBJ1-2,NA,ASSQDPGRSKGYGYT